This T cell receptor (beta chain) was retrieved from a study of post-analysis software for immune sequencing data. Study details: Relapsing-remitting, secondary progressive and progressive-relapsing forms made up the multiple sclerosis disease courses. Whole-study results and caveats: Those with multiple sclerosis, the patient group, showed significantly lower normalized Chao1 diversity than controls. Among four or five TRBV segments more frequent in patients than controls were TRBV5-6, TRBV5-1 and TRBV20-1.

This clonotype was seen more than once but under ten times. Antigen unknown. Tagging with unique molecular identifiers was a feature of the TCR beta cDNA libraries. When about 0.9 to 11 million T cells were used, they gave 500,000 or so cDNA molecules. TCRdb passed the PCR reads through MiXCR, listing each CDR3 protein once. This repertoire shows approximately 770,000 distinct CDR3 sequences, around 46% found once; its top ten account for roughly 4.5%. The CDR3 is made up of 12 amino acids. Looked up from germline, CDR1 is MNHEY and CDR2 is SVGAGI. The V and J ends lost 7 bases and 11 bases respectively, with 17 bases between them.

The sequencing sample was made of blood. The rearrangement uses TRBV6-5 and TRBJ1-2, with D maybe TRBD1 (5 bases). This TCR derives from a girl under 18 with multiple sclerosis. As DNA, the CDR3 is TGTGCCAGCACCGACGGGGCGTCAGGGTACACCTTC. This translates into CASTDGASGYTF.